These T cell receptor beta chains were read from a single sample in a study of shared clonotypes between healthy human individuals. The assay was immunoSEQ multiplex PCR, and TCRdb's table has in-frame clones only and misses some. Altogether fewer than 2.5 million clones are present, 80% to 95% being singletons, with the ten largest covering 0.36%. Specimen: naive CD4+ T cells from PBMCs. These receptors were taken from a man aged 18 to 30 in good health. Some clones in this sample may be carry-over from other donors' samples. The CDR3 runs from the conserved cysteine through the conserved F or W. D genes are given only for firm matches. Clone size, where shown, is once, few, many, or a class for clones that have expanded.

j_call d_call v_call clone_size cdr3_aa cdr3_nt
TRBJ2-7 . TRBV13 . CASSPSRARGHEQYF TGTGCCAGCAGCCCTAGCCGGGCCCGGGGTCACGAGCAGTACTTC
TRBJ1-3 . TRBV7-9 . CASSPGGFSGNTIYF TGTGCCAGCAGCCCCGGGGGGTTCTCTGGAAACACCATATATTTT
TRBJ1-2 . TRBV5-4 . CASSFEGTNYGYTF TGTGCCAGCAGCTTTGAGGGTACTAACTATGGCTACACCTTC
TRBJ2-7 TRBD1 TRBV27 few CASSLFGTVPYEQYF TGTGCCAGCAGTTTGTTCGGGACAGTTCCGTACGAGCAGTACTTC
TRBJ2-7 TRBD1 TRBV27 . CASSAGTGGKYEQYF TGTGCCAGCAGTGCCGGGACAGGGGGCAAGTACGAGCAGTACTTC
TRBJ1-5 TRBD1 TRBV19 few CASTRRGESNQPQHF TGTGCCAGTACCCGCAGGGGGGAAAGCAATCAGCCCCAGCATTTT
TRBJ2-3 TRBD2 TRBV29-1 . CSVGEGTDTQYF TGCAGCGTTGGGGAGGGGACAGATACGCAGTATTTT
TRBJ2-7 TRBD2 TRBV11-3 . CASSLDAGDEQYF TGTGCCAGCAGCTTAGATGCGGGGGACGAGCAGTACTTC
TRBJ1-2 . TRBV19 . CASSIRQQSNYGYTF TGTGCCAGTAGTATTAGACAGCAGTCTAACTATGGCTACACCTTC
TRBJ2-7 . TRBV6-5 . CASSYSPKSSYEQYF TGTGCCAGCAGTTACAGTCCCAAAAGCTCCTACGAGCAGTACTTC
TRBJ1-4 . TRBV6-6 . CASSLGLWGEKLFF TGTGCCAGCAGTTTAGGACTCTGGGGGGAAAAACTGTTTTTT
TRBJ2-3 . TRBV5-6 . CASSGTTTSHDTQYF TGTGCCAGCTCCGGGACGACCACATCCCATGATACGCAGTATTTT
TRBJ2-7 TRBD1 TRBV19 . CASRKTGGLAYEQYF TGTGCCAGTAGGAAGACAGGGGGCTTGGCCTACGAGCAGTACTTC
TRBJ1-2 TRBD1 TRBV5-6 once CASSPGTGASGWYGYTF TGTGCCAGCAGCCCGGGGACAGGGGCCAGCGGTTGGTATGGCTACACCTTC
TRBJ1-1 . TRBV19 few CASSIGTSPGAFF TGTGCCAGTAGTATAGGGACCTCACCGGGAGCTTTCTTT
TRBJ2-7 . TRBV28 . CASRGDPSYEQYF TGTGCCAGCAGGGGGGATCCCTCCTACGAGCAGTACTTC